This T cell receptor (beta chain) originates from a study of radiation and T cells in renal cell carcinoma. Produced via immunoSEQ multiplex PCR; TCRdb's table is partial and in-frame only. The sample contains 100,000 to 150,000 clones, 70% to 90% of which appear only once. Sample time point: blood 2 weeks post-SBRT. Treatment denoted: 15 Gy SBRT to primary tumor, nephrectomy 4 weeks later. The CDR3 has 15 amino acids. Between the trimmed V and J ends, which lost 7 bases and 0 bases, there was a span of 15 bases. Germline-derived CDR1 and CDR2 are MNHEY and SVGAGI. The receptor's source is a woman aged 65 to 85 with renal cell carcinoma. The material was blood, obtained from a patient whose treatment included radiotherapy and nephrectomy. This chain joins TRBV6-5 and TRBJ1-1; perhaps TRBD1 as D (5 bases). In DNA form, the CDR3 reads TGTGCCAGCACTGCCGTCCAGGGTATGAACACTGAAGCTTTCTTT. Amino acids: CASTAVQGMNTEAFF.